The 25 T cell receptor beta chains below all came from one sample that was sequenced in a study of blood T cell repertoires in COVID-19. The repertoire was sequenced with immunoSEQ multiplex PCR; TCRdb's copy has only in-frame clones and lacks some. The table has about 200,000 clones, roughly 79% seen once. Sequenced sample: PBMCs or T cells enriched from blood (not recorded which). The receptors shown here come from a woman aged 45 to 65 with acute COVID-19.

The CDR3 nucleotides are TGTGCCAGCGGACTAGCGGGAGGACGGGAGACCCAGTACTTC. It translates to CASGLAGGRETQYF. The gene calls are TRBV2 and TRBJ2-5, with 14 bases fitting TRBD2. The CDR3 spans 14 residues. CDR1 is SNHLY, CDR2 FYNNEI, per germline. The V and J ends lost 8 bases and 5 bases, in that order; junction bases with no gene match: 4.

The rearrangement links TRBV9 to TRBJ1-2; D is possibly TRBD1 (6 bases). CDR1 SGDLS and CDR2 YYNGEE come from the germline V gene. The CDR3 covers 16 residues. Trimming took off 4 bases at V and 8 bases at J, with 24 bases between the two ends. The CDR3 reads CASSPNRVKPQAGYTF. Written as DNA, the CDR3 is TGTGCCAGCAGCCCGAACAGGGTAAAGCCCCAGGCGGGCTACACCTTC.

The chain has TRBV6-5 and TRBJ1-6; TRBD1 aligns across 8 bases. The junction had 4 bases not matched to a gene; V was cut back by 0 bases and J by 9 bases. The CDR3 is 15 residues long. Germline loops: CDR1 MNHEY, CDR2 SVGAGI. CDR3 amino acids: CASSYSDRAGSPLHF. The CDR3 DNA reads as TGTGCCAGCAGTTACTCGGACAGGGCGGGTTCACCCCTCCACTTT.

The J gene is TRBJ1-6, the V gene TRBV30, with TRBD1 matching 7 bases. Germline V gene lookup returns CDR1 GTSNPN and CDR2 SVGIG (reference sequence). The CDR3 runs 15 residues. V lost 3 bases and J lost 11; bases outside the gene matches: 13. The CDR3 DNA is TGTGCCTGGAGCCCGAGGACAGGCCGGGTGGCACCCCTCCACTTT. The encoded protein is CAWSPRTGRVAPLHF.

The genes are TRBV10-1 and TRBJ2-7; the D gene is possibly TRBD1 (6 bases). Trimming shortened V by 11 bases and J by 2 bases, and 28 bases separated the two germline ends. Germline CDR1 and CDR2: WNHNN and SYGVQD (reference sequence). This CDR3 is 17 amino acids long. The CDR3 DNA reads TGCGCCCAAGCACCCAATCCTCCAAAAACAGGGACCTACGAGCAGTACTTC. It is translated as CAQAPNPPKTGTYEQYF.

This sequence joins TRBV6-5 and TRBJ2-2, with D perhaps TRBD2 (6 bases). Trimming took off 8 bases at V and 6 bases at J, with 16 bases between the two ends. The germline V gene encodes CDR1 MNHEY and CDR2 SVGAGI. The CDR3 spans 14 residues. The CDR3 spells CASSTTWGAGELFF. The CDR3 bases are TGTGCCAGCTCTACGACTTGGGGGGCCGGGGAGCTGTTTTTT.

The CDR3 DNA is TGTGCCACCAGCAGAGATCTAGGTTTGGCTGGAAACACCATATATTTT. It specifies CATSRDLGLAGNTIYF. The chain carries TRBV15 and TRBJ1-3; D uncertain. V lost 0 bases, J lost 2 bases, and 11 bases lay in between. Germline assignment: CDR1 LNHNV and CDR2 YYDKDF (reference sequence). This CDR3 has 16 residues.

The sample holds one count of this clone. The J gene is TRBJ2-7, the V gene TRBV12-5, with unresolved D. Germline CDR1 LGHNT, CDR2 FRNRAP. The CDR3 contains 12 residues. V gave up 5 bases and J gave up 2 bases, with 7 bases separating them. CDR3 sequence (DNA): TGTGCTAGTGGTAACCAGGCCTACGAGCAGTACTTC. Its translation: CASGNQAYEQYF.

V usage is TRBV6-2 or TRBV6-3 and J usage is TRBJ2-7, with D unresolved. The germline V gene encodes CDR1 MNHEY and CDR2 SVGEGT. V shed 6 bases and J shed 2 bases, with 14 bases lying between them. This CDR3 is built from 14 residues. The CDR3 coding sequence is TGTGCCAGCAGCCCTAACCGACTTCCCTACGAGCAGTACTTC. Amino acids: CASSPNRLPYEQYF.

This sequence joins TRBV12-3 or TRBV12-4 and TRBJ2-7; D gene uncertain. The V end was cut by 8 bases, the J end by 6 bases, with 14 bases between. The CDR3 runs 12 residues. CDR3 residues: CASREDQREQYF. Here the CDR3 DNA reads TGTGCCAGCCGCGAGGATCAGCGCGAGCAGTACTTC.

On this clone: The junction does not match germline at one end; this may be a read error. The chain joins TRBV27 to TRBJ2-3; D perhaps matches TRBD1 (5 bases). The CDR3 loop spans 18 amino acids. The V gene's germline CDR1 is MNHEY and CDR2 SMNVEV (reference sequence). CDR3 sequence (DNA): TGTGCCAGCAGTGTATCGGTGACAGACTTTTTTAGCACAGATACGCAGTATTTT. Protein: CASSVSVTDFFSTDTQYF.

V gene TRBV4-1 combines with J gene TRBJ1-4; TRBD1 matches at 7 bases. CDR1 is MGHRA, CDR2 YSYEKL, per germline. Losses at the gene ends were 0 bases for V and 4 bases for J; bases not matched to a gene: 5. The CDR3 extends over 16 amino acids. The CDR3: CASSQDRDSRNEKLFF. The DNA for the CDR3 is TGCGCCAGCAGCCAAGATAGGGACAGCCGTAATGAAAAACTGTTTTTT.

The J gene is TRBJ1-1, the V gene TRBV19; 10 bases are a match to TRBD1. The germline CDR1 and CDR2 sequences are LNHDA and SQIVND (reference sequence). V was clipped by 7 bases and J by 1 base; unmatched bases: 3. The length of the CDR3 is 14 residues. In DNA form, the CDR3 reads TGTGCCAGTACCAGGGACAGGGGGAACACTGAAGCTTTCTTT. Translation gives CASTRDRGNTEAFF.

The CDR3 DNA reads TGTGCCAGCACCGGACTAGCGGGGAGGAATGAGCAGTTCTTC. Protein: CASTGLAGRNEQFF. The chain uses TRBV7-2 and TRBJ2-1; 12 nucleotides align to TRBD2. With V trimmed by 7 bases and J by 7 bases, 5 bases remained unmatched. CDR1 is SGHTA, CDR2 FQGNSA, per germline. The CDR3 length is 14 residues.

Points on this clone: An end of the junction does not agree with germline; a read error may underlie this. V is TRBV18 and J is TRBJ2-6, with TRBD2 matching 7 bases. Germline V gene lookup returns CDR1 KGHSH and CDR2 LQKENI. This CDR3 has 19 amino acids. The CDR3: CASSPLPSGAPSGANVLTF. CDR3 nucleotides: TGTGCCAGCTCGCCACTTCCCAGCGGGGCGCCCTCTGGGGCCAACGTCCTGACTTTC. The whole variable domain, filled in from reference TRBV18 and TRBJ2-6, reads NAGVMQNPRHLVRRRGQEARLRCSPMKGHSHVYWYRQLPEEGLKFMVYLQKENIIDESGMPKERFSAEFPKEGPSILRIQQVVRGDSAAYFCASSPLPSGAPSGANVLTFGAGSRLTVL.

This chain links TRBV30 with TRBJ2-6, with no clear D. This CDR3 is 13 amino acids long. Trimming stripped 0 bases from V and 5 bases from J, with 5 bases between. Germline values: CDR1 GTSNPN, CDR2 SVGIG (reference sequence). CDR3 loop: CAWSVLRANVLTF. CDR3 in DNA: TGTGCCTGGAGTGTACTCAGGGCCAACGTCCTGACTTTC.

The chain uses TRBV19 and TRBJ1-1; unclear D gene. The germline V gene encodes CDR1 LNHDA and CDR2 SQIVND (reference sequence). Trimming cost V 7 bases and J 4 bases, with 16 bases left between them. The CDR3 is 14 amino acids. This chain's CDR3 is CASKEGPPVTEAFF. In nucleotides, the CDR3 is TGTGCCAGTAAGGAGGGCCCGCCAGTCACTGAAGCTTTCTTT.

This clone was picked up a small number of times. This chain uses TRBV5-1 with TRBJ1-1, with D perhaps matching TRBD1 (5 bases). V dropped 5 bases and J dropped 1 base, with 15 bases sitting between them. Per germline, CDR1 SGHRS and CDR2 YFSETQ. The CDR3 sequence is 15 residues long. CDR3 loop: CASRFQDSPNTEAFF. The DNA of the CDR3 is TGCGCCAGCAGATTTCAAGACAGTCCGAACACTGAAGCTTTCTTT.

The chain employs TRBV6-4 and TRBJ2-7, with D possibly being TRBD1 (6 bases). The V gene lost 8 bases and the J gene lost 2 bases, with 16 bases spanning the gap. This CDR3 contains 14 residues. Germline V CDR1 and CDR2: MRHNA, SNTAGT. The CDR3 coding sequence is TGTGCCAGCTCCGAGTCACAGGGCCCCTACGAGCAGTACTTC. It is translated as CASSESQGPYEQYF.

This chain links TRBV2 with TRBJ2-7; weak D call: TRBD1 (5 bases). V lost 7 bases, J lost 6 bases, and 16 bases lay in between. The CDR3 is made up of 13 amino acids. Germline assignment: CDR1 SNHLY and CDR2 FYNNEI. The CDR3 is CASTSRVSGEQYF. DNA for the CDR3: TGTGCCAGCACCTCCAGGGTATCGGGCGAGCAGTACTTC.

This clone was seen just once. V gene TRBV18 combines with J gene TRBJ2-5; the match to TRBD2 covers 7 bases. Germline loops: CDR1 KGHSH, CDR2 LQKENI. Germline trimming cut 0 bases from V and 2 bases from J; bases unmatched to any gene: 6. The CDR3 is made up of 16 amino acids. The CDR3 DNA follows: TGTGCCAGCTCACCACCTGGGACTACGCCTCAAGAGACCCAGTACTTC. Encoded protein: CASSPPGTTPQETQYF.

The rearrangement joins TRBV28 to TRBJ2-1; TRBD1 matches at 7 bases. V was clipped by 6 bases and J by 0 bases; unmatched bases: 8. The germline V gene encodes CDR1 MDHEN and CDR2 SYDVKM. This CDR3 is built from 16 residues. In DNA form, the CDR3 reads TGTGCCAGCAGACTACAGGGGCCCCGCTCCTACAATGAGCAGTTCTTC. Residues: CASRLQGPRSYNEQFF.

CDR3 region: CASSVSGGGASFNEQFF. CDR3 nucleotides: TGTGCCAGCAGCGTAAGTGGCGGGGGGGCGAGTTTCAATGAGCAGTTCTTC. The J gene is TRBJ2-1, the V gene TRBV9; TRBD2 aligns across 9 bases. CDR1 and CDR2 (germline): SGDLS, YYNGEE. CDR3 length equals 17 residues. V was pared by 1 base and J by 6 bases, with 11 bases of the junction left unmatched.

V gene TRBV2 combines with J gene TRBJ2-7; no definite D call. The CDR3 length is 14 residues. Germline V lookup: CDR1 SNHLY, CDR2 FYNNEI. V lost 8 bases to trimming and J lost 1 base, with 15 bases between them. For the CDR3, the DNA is TGTGCCAGCTACGGGTCCTCCCTATCCTACGAGCAGTACTTC. Translation gives CASYGSSLSYEQYF.

J is TRBJ2-4 and V is TRBV5-1, with D possibly being TRBD2 (6 bases). The CDR3 spans 17 residues. The V end was cut by 3 bases, the J end by 0 bases, with 16 bases between. Germline V gene data show CDR1 as SGHRS and CDR2 as YFSETQ. The DNA of the CDR3 is TGCGCCAGCAGCTCCGGCGGCGGGGTCCTAGCCAAAAACATTCAGTACTTC. Translating gives CASSSGGGVLAKNIQYF.